Following are 12 T cell receptor beta chains from one sample sequenced in a study of T cells expressing NK-cell markers. TCRdb reanalyzed the 5' RACE reads and collapses them to one entry per CDR3 protein, without DNA. In total, the table holds around 180,000 distinct CDR3 sequences. Sequenced sample: blood T cells: a sorted CD56 or NKG2C T cell subset, CD4+ or CD8+ T cells, or bulk PBMC T cells (not recorded which). These receptors were obtained from a man aged 18-70 years in good health.

This chain uses TRBV9 with TRBJ2-5; TCRdb's D call of TRBD2 is untestable without DNA. Germline V gene lookup returns CDR1 SGDLS and CDR2 YYNGEE. The CDR3 sequence is 15 residues long. This CDR3 reads CASSVWLEGQETQYF.

The rearrangement uses TRBV6-4 and TRBJ2-5; TCRdb outputs TRBD2, but without DNA this stays unchecked. Germline assignment: CDR1 MRHNA and CDR2 SNTAGT. This CDR3 has 13 residues. This chain's CDR3 is CASPGGQEETQYF.

The chain links TRBV29-1 to TRBJ2-2; lacking DNA, the TRBD1 call made by TCRdb goes unchecked. CDR1 is SQVTM and CDR2 is ANQGSEA in the germline V gene. The CDR3 is made up of 16 amino acids. The CDR3 here is CSVEVGQGGLAGELFF.

The genes are TRBV2 and TRBJ1-2. The CDR3 consists of 14 residues. The V gene's germline CDR1 is SNHLY and CDR2 FYNNEI. This CDR3 reads CARGSGTASYGYTF.

The V call is TRBV29-1, the J call TRBJ1-1. Germline CDR1 is SQVTM and CDR2 is ANQGSEA. The CDR3 is 13 amino acids. The CDR3 spells CSGSGSYDTEAFF. Using reference TRBV29-1 and TRBJ1-1 for the parts outside the CDR3, the full variable domain is SAVISQKPSRDICQRGTSLTIQCQVDSQVTMMFWYRQQPGQSLTLIATANQGSEATYESGFVIDKFPISRPNLTFSTLTVSNMSPEDSSIYLCSGSGSYDTEAFFGQGTRLTVV.

The V gene is TRBV5-1, the J gene TRBJ1-2. The CDR3 contains 14 residues. Germline CDR1 SGHRS, CDR2 YFSETQ. CDR3 protein: CASSPEGFGYGYTF.

The rearrangement uses TRBV20-1 and TRBJ1-3; no DNA is available, so the TRBD1 call from TCRdb remains unchecked. The CDR3 runs to 15 residues. Germline CDR1 reads DFQATT; CDR2 reads SNEGSKA (reference sequence). The CDR3 loop is CSARDSSGPGNTIYF.

The chain is built from TRBV21-1 and TRBJ2-7; TCRdb reports TRBD1, a call that lacks DNA to check it against. TRBV21-1 corresponds to a pseudogene. The CDR3 extends over 20 amino acids. The CDR3 spells CASSARFRTPVESGSYEQYF.

The chain joins TRBV7-2 to TRBJ2-5; TCRdb selects TRBD2, and the lack of DNA leaves this call unchecked. Germline lookup yields CDR1 SGHTA and CDR2 FQGNSA. The CDR3 covers 15 residues. The CDR3 here is CASSLEIEGLETQYF. Full variable domain (outside the CDR3, taken from reference TRBV7-2 and TRBJ2-5): GAGVSQSPSNKVTEKGKDVELRCDPISGHTALYWYRQSLGQGLEFLIYFQGNSAPDKSGLPSDRFSAERTGGSVSTLTIQRTQQEDSAVYLCASSLEIEGLETQYFGPGTRLLVL.

The rearrangement joins TRBV10-3 to TRBJ2-1; TCRdb's D gene call, TRBD1, goes unchecked for lack of DNA. This CDR3 is 16 amino acids long. The germline gives CDR1 ENHRY, CDR2 SYGVKD. CDR3: CATSPGWGQSYNEQFF.

V and J are TRBV20-1 and TRBJ2-7; TCRdb reports TRBD1, a call that lacks DNA to check it against. The CDR3 has 16 amino acids. Per the germline V gene, CDR1 is DFQATT and CDR2 is SNEGSKA (reference sequence). The CDR3 loop reads CSAASQGTGGLYEQYF.

The V call is TRBV28, the J call TRBJ1-2. The germline CDR1 and CDR2 sequences are MDHEN and SYDVKM. The CDR3 loop spans 14 amino acids. CDR3 sequence: CASSLGNSDYGYTF.